Listed here is a single T cell receptor (beta chain). What it binds is not known. The sample originates from a study of cytomegalovirus exposure and HLA in healthy donors. The wider study: Unique TCRs from HLA-typed donors, around 93 million of them, were held in an early data release.

Regarding the study as a whole: A missense variant in DCLRE1C was later tied to TCR beta V- and J-gene trimming.

The ends lost 3 bases at V and 5 bases at J; junction bases unmatched: 12. Germline V CDR1 and CDR2: SGHRS, YFSETQ. The CDR3 runs 17 residues. PCR employed 60 Vbeta and 13 Jbeta primers. Method: immunoSEQ multiplex PCR; TCRdb's copy keeps in-frame clones and lacks some. The listing records roughly 75,000 clones. The TCR was taken from a boy aged 10-17 years in good health and CMV-seronegative. Sequenced input: PBMCs. The rearrangement joins TRBV5-1 to TRBJ2-2; 8 nucleotides match TRBD2. The CDR3 region is CASSSTGLARETGELFF. DNA for the CDR3: TGCGCCAGCAGCTCCACTGGACTAGCCCGCGAGACCGGGGAGCTGTTTTTT.